This TCR beta chain originates from a study of cytomegalovirus exposure and HLA in healthy donors. Points from the study as a whole: Later examination showed HLA-associated TCR beta chains had greater clonal expansion than equally common others. As was reported, the HLA-A and HLA-B alleles of most subjects were accurately predicted from TCR beta sequences. Productive status was seen about 90% or about 30% of the time for most TCR beta V segments in an earlier analysis.

For this clone: The antigen is unknown.

PCR employed 60 Vbeta and 13 Jbeta primers. Produced via immunoSEQ multiplex PCR; TCRdb's table is partial and in-frame only. The data hold 150,000 to 250,000 clones, with roughly 79% observed a single time. Sequenced sample: PBMCs. The TCR originated in a man aged 30-40 years in good health and CMV-seronegative.

CDR3 amino acids: CASSSTFTGELFF. The CDR3 DNA sequence: TGTGCCAGCAGTTCTACCTTTACCGGGGAGCTGTTTTTT. The V gene is TRBV7-2, the J gene TRBJ2-2; D remains unclear. This CDR3 is 13 amino acids long. CDR1 and CDR2 (germline): SGHTA, FQGNSA. Trimming stripped 6 bases from V and 5 bases from J, with 10 bases between.